These T cell receptor beta chains were read from a single sample in a study of tumor-infiltrating lymphocytes in primary liver carcinoma. TCRdb re-called the multiplex PCR reads with MiXCR, one entry per CDR3 protein. The data show 100,000 to 150,000 distinct CDR3 sequences, about 68% seen once. Sequencing was carried out using liver tumor tissue from sampling region 1. The receptors shown here come from a woman aged 55-70 years with primary liver carcinoma and hepatitis B virus infection. The conserved cysteine and the conserved F or W are not part of the CDR3 here. Clone size is given for some rows only: seen once, a few or many times, or a class if the clone is expanded.

TRBJ1-2 many TRBV28 ATGTGPYGYT
TRBJ2-7 many TRBV12-3/TRBV12-4 ASSFGYEQY
TRBJ1-4 - TRBV28 ASIPTGYYNEKLF
TRBJ1-6 few TRBV2 ASSELGVGRGSPLH
TRBJ2-7 - TRBV11-3 VRSLDRGFSLEQY
TRBJ2-3 many TRBV12-3/TRBV12-4 ASRKRLAGVTDTQY
TRBJ2-2 - TRBV12-5 ASGFLTGTGIEELF
TRBJ2-6 - TRBV11-2 ASGSNTPGLAVSVANVLT
TRBJ2-3 many TRBV6-1 ASSDGGFRTDTQY
TRBJ1-2 - TRBV10-3 AIRQGSNDGYT
TRBJ2-1 few TRBV7-2 ASSPQARNEQF
TRBJ2-7 - TRBV4-2 ASSQGHGDYEQY
TRBJ1-1 many TRBV29-1 SVEEVKAF
TRBJ2-4 - TRBV11-2 ASSLTSGSTSYIQY
TRBJ1-5 many TRBV6-1 ASSEETGGNQPQH
TRBJ2-7 - TRBV11-2 ASTLTRDAREQY
TRBJ2-4 few TRBV5-1 ASSLEAGQSIQY
TRBJ2-3 - TRBV12-3/TRBV12-4 ASNLRPYTQY
TRBJ1-5 - TRBV12-3/TRBV12-4 ASGLQTAQPQH
TRBJ2-1 once TRBV10-2 ASRLTSGIGNGQF
TRBJ2-2 - TRBV7-2 ASSRFIPYTGELF
TRBJ1-1 - TRBV6-5 ANSYSSTGAVTEAF
TRBJ2-1 few TRBV7-8 ASSSRSGRASDEQF
TRBJ2-2 once TRBV4-2 ASSPSGFGNTGELF
TRBJ2-4 - TRBV11-2 ASSSNGRDIEY
TRBJ2-7 few TRBV18 ASSPTLADLAYEQY
TRBJ2-3 few TRBV6-1 ASRGLRGEADTQY
TRBJ2-2 once TRBV5-1 ASKPLLQGTGELF
TRBJ2-7 many TRBV30 AWSRDFSYEQY
TRBJ1-2 many TRBV10-2 ASSERIRQSNYGYT
TRBJ2-1 - TRBV11-2 ASSLLTSWSFNKQF
TRBJ2-7 - TRBV7-9 ASSFGDRVTYEQY
TRBJ2-2 many TRBV12-3/TRBV12-4 ASRPFRDSYTGELF